This TCR beta chain was retrieved from a study of shared clonotypes between healthy human individuals. TCRdb's table, derived via immunoSEQ multiplex PCR, lists solely in-frame clones and lacks some. The table has roughly 2.2 million clones, approximately 90% seen once; the top ten hold approximately 0.39%. Trimming pared 0 bases from V and 1 base from J, leaving 15 bases between. CDR1 and CDR2 from the germline V gene are SGHAT and FQDESV (reference sequence). CDR3 length: 17 amino acids. The V call is TRBV11-1, the J call TRBJ1-1; D is undetermined. Sequencing was done on a sample of naive CD4+ T cells from PBMCs. The sample's subset: CD45RA+ positively selected. The sequence came from a man younger than 30 in good health. Some clones in this sample may be carry-over from other donors' samples. Written as DNA, the CDR3 is TGTGCCAGCAGCTTAGCGTATTCGGGGATAGGGAACACTGAAGCTTTCTTT. As protein: CASSLAYSGIGNTEAFF.